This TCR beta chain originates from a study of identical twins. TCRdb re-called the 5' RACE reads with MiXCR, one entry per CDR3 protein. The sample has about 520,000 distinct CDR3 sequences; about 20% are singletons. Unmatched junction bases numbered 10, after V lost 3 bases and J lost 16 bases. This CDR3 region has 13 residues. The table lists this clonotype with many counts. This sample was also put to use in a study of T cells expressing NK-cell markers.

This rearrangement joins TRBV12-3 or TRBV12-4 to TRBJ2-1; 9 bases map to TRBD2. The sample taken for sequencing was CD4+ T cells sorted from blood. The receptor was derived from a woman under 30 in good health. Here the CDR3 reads CASSLQSREGPFF. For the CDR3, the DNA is TGTGCCAGCAGTTTGCAGTCGCGGGAGGGCCCCTTCTTC.